These 4 T cell receptor beta chains came from one sample sequenced in a study of blood T cell repertoires in COVID-19. Clones were read by immunoSEQ multiplex PCR, and TCRdb kept only the in-frame ones, dropping some. The repertoire holds approximately 120,000 clones, roughly 85% seen once, with roughly 18% in the top ten. Specimen: peripheral blood. The receptor set was obtained from a woman aged 60-70 years with acute or convalescent COVID-19.

The chain recombines TRBV14 with TRBJ1-1; D remains ambiguous. The CDR3 loop spans 14 amino acids. V lost 0 bases and J 5 bases, leaving 10 bases between the germline ends. Germline V gene data show CDR1 as SGHDN and CDR2 as FVKESK. CDR3 bases: TGTGCCAGCAGCCAAGAAGTATCTCGGACTGAAGCTTTCTTT. Encoded protein: CASSQEVSRTEAFF.

The chain carries TRBV4-2 and TRBJ2-5, with D possibly TRBD1 on 6 matching bases. This CDR3 region has 15 residues. V lost 4 bases and J 3 bases, leaving 15 bases between the germline ends. Per germline, CDR1 LGHNA and CDR2 YNFKEQ. CDR3 protein: CASSRRVGAEETQYF. The DNA for the CDR3 is TGTGCCAGCAGCCGCAGGGTGGGGGCGGAAGAGACCCAGTACTTC.

The chain is built from TRBV3-1 (or the pseudogene TRBV3-2) and TRBJ1-4; tentatively, D is TRBD1 (5 bases). The CDR3 runs 15 residues. Trimming stripped 4 bases from V and 8 bases from J, with 17 bases between. Germline V gene lookup returns CDR1 LGHDT and CDR2 YNNKEL (reference sequence). As DNA, the CDR3 is TGTGCCAGCAGCCCTGGGGGGAGGAGAGAGGAAAAACTGTTTTTT. Its translation is CASSPGGRREEKLFF.

The V and J genes are TRBV5-1 and TRBJ1-2; the D is unclear. This CDR3 is 14 amino acids long. Germline CDR1 reads SGHRS; CDR2 reads YFSETQ. With 6 bases removed from V and 6 bases from J, the gap between germline ends came to 18 bases. CDR3 protein: CASTGGIQTDGYTF. CDR3 nucleotide sequence: TGCGCCAGCACAGGAGGGATTCAAACCGATGGCTACACCTTC.